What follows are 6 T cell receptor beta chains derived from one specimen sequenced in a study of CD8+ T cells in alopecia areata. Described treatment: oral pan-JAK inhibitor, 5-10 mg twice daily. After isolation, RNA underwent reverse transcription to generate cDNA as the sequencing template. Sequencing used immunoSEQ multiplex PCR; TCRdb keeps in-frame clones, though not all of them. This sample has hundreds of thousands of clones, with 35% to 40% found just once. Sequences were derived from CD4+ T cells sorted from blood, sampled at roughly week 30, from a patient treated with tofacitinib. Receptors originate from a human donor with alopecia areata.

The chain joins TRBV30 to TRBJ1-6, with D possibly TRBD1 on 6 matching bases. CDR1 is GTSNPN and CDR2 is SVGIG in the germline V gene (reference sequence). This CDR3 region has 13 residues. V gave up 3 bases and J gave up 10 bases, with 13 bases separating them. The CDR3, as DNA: TGTGCCTGGAGCGGTACAGGGATCTCACCCCTCCACTTT. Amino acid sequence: CAWSGTGISPLHF.

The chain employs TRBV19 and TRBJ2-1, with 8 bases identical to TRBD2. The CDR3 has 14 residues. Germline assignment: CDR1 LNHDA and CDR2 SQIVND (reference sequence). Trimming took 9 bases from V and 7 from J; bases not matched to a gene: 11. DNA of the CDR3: TGTGCCAGCCGGGGCGGGGGGATAGGAAATGAGCAGTTCTTC. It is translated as CASRGGGIGNEQFF.

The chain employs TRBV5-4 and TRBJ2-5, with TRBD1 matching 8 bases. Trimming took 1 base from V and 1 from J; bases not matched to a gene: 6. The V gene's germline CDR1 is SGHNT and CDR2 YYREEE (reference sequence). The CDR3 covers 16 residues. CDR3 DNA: TGTGCCAGCAGCTTGCGGAGGACAGGGACCCAAGAGACCCAGTACTTC. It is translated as CASSLRRTGTQETQYF.

The CDR3 coding sequence is TGTGCCAGCAGCGTAGATACAGGGCATTCGCGGGAGCAGTACTTC. It specifies CASSVDTGHSREQYF. This chain links TRBV9 with TRBJ2-7; D is possibly TRBD1 (6 bases). Between the trimmed V and J ends, which lost 0 bases and 7 bases, there was a span of 17 bases. From germline, CDR1 is SGDLS and CDR2 YYNGEE. The CDR3 has 15 amino acids.

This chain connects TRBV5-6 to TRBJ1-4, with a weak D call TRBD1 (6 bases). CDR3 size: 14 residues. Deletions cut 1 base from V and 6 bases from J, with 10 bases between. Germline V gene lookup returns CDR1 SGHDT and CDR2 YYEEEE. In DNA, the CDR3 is TGTGCCAGCAGCTTGATGGGGGCGGATGAAAAACTGTTTTTT. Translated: CASSLMGADEKLFF.

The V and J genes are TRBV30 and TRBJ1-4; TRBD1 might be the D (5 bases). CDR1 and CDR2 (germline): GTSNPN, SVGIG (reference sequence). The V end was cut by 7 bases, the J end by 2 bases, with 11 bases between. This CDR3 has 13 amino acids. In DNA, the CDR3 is TGTGCCTCGAGCCGGGACACTAATGAAAAACTGTTTTTT. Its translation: CASSRDTNEKLFF.